Below, one T cell receptor beta chain is given with its context. Its antigen is currently unknown. This specimen comes from a study of shared clonotypes between healthy human individuals. The study, taken as a whole, reports: An effect of sequencing depth on clonotype sharing among donors was expected. Some clonotypes were shared by all four sorted-subset donors, while others were not shared. The non-shared ones had lower generation probabilities than the shared ones.

Naive CD8 cells were CD45RO-negative, positively selected for CCR7, excluding terminally differentiated effector memory CD45RA+ cells. Study donors comprised healthy, HIV-negative adults devoid of recent acute infection or vaccination. Genomic DNA per cell subset filled all wells of several immunoSEQ plates. The repertoire was sequenced with immunoSEQ multiplex PCR; TCRdb's copy has only in-frame clones and lacks some. Here the sample spans about 820,000 clones, approximately 92% being singletons. V was shortened by 5 bases and J by 2 bases, with 10 bases between the two germline ends. The germline CDR1 and CDR2 sequences are SGHDT and YYEEEE. This CDR3 has 13 residues.

The TCR was taken from a man in his thirties or forties in good health. The chain uses TRBV5-6 and TRBJ1-1; D remains unclear. The sample taken for sequencing was naive CD8+ T cells sorted from blood. DNA of the CDR3: TGTGCCAGCAGAGAGCGGCCCAACACTGAAGCTTTCTTT. It is translated as CASRERPNTEAFF.